The 16 T cell receptor beta chains in this list originate from one sample, sequenced in a study of PD-L1 blockade in urothelial cancer. Clones were read by immunoSEQ multiplex PCR, and TCRdb kept only the in-frame ones, dropping some. The repertoire includes about 83,000 clones, roughly 87% of them detected once, and roughly 5.7% sits in the top ten. Sequencing was performed on PBMCs, taken around atezolizumab (anti-PD-L1) treatment. These receptors were obtained from a woman aged 70-85 years with urothelial cancer.

The chain joins TRBV5-4 to TRBJ2-1; no clear D gene. Looked up from germline, CDR1 is SGHNT and CDR2 is YYREEE (reference sequence). The V end lost 0 bases, the J end lost 8 bases, and 9 bases lay between the germline ends. This CDR3 is built from 13 residues. CDR3 sequence: CASSLAGRDEQFF. CDR3 coding DNA: TGTGCCAGCAGCTTGGCCGGCCGGGATGAGCAGTTCTTC.

V and J are TRBV5-1 and TRBJ2-7, with 9 nucleotides matching TRBD1. Germline V lookup: CDR1 SGHRS, CDR2 YFSETQ. This CDR3 region has 13 residues. Trimming removed 6 bases from V and 4 bases from J; junction bases left unmatched: 5. This chain's CDR3 is CASTGTGSYEQYF. In DNA form, the CDR3 reads TGCGCCAGCACGGGGACAGGGTCATACGAGCAGTACTTC.

The genes are TRBV18 and TRBJ2-3, with D possibly being TRBD2 (5 bases). CDR1 is KGHSH and CDR2 is LQKENI in the germline V gene. The CDR3 has 13 residues. V lost 6 bases and J lost 2, with 9 bases in between. CDR3 coding DNA: TGTGCCAGCTCCCCGCGGGCCACAGATACGCAGTATTTT. The encoded protein is CASSPRATDTQYF.

The chain links TRBV13 to TRBJ2-1; D is perhaps TRBD2 (7 bases). Trimming removed 1 base at V and 11 bases at J, with 18 bases between. The CDR3 covers 15 residues. Germline lookup yields CDR1 PRHDT and CDR2 FYEKMQ (reference sequence). The CDR3 DNA is TGTGCCAGCAGCTTAGTAGGCGGGGGCGTATCGAAGCAGTTCTTC. It translates to CASSLVGGGVSKQFF.

CDR3 region: CASSQTGAGELFF. The CDR3 coding sequence is TGTGCCAGCAGCCAGACAGGCGCCGGGGAGCTGTTTTTT. The chain couples TRBV7-9 to TRBJ2-2; perhaps TRBD1 as D (6 bases). Germline V gives CDR1 SEHNR, CDR2 FQNEAQ (reference sequence). Trimming took 5 bases from V and 6 from J, leaving 10 bases between them. The CDR3 totals 13 residues.

The chain combines TRBV6-5 with TRBJ1-1; D perhaps matches TRBD1 (6 bases). CDR3 length equals 14 residues. Germline CDR1 reads MNHEY; CDR2 reads SVGAGI. V shed 0 bases and J shed 4 bases, with 9 bases lying between them. The CDR3 DNA sequence: TGTGCCAGCAGTTACTCGTACAGGGCCACTGAAGCTTTCTTT. Its protein is CASSYSYRATEAFF.

The CDR3 bases are TGTGCCAGCAGTCCCGGGACTTACACCGGGGAGCTGTTTTTT. Translation: CASSPGTYTGELFF. The J gene is TRBJ2-2, the V gene TRBV7-7; possibly TRBD2 for D (6 bases). Trimming shortened V by 6 bases and J by 3 bases, and 11 bases separated the two germline ends. Per the germline V gene, CDR1 is SSHAT and CDR2 is FNYEAQ (reference sequence). There are 14 residues in the CDR3.

The chain has TRBV30 and TRBJ1-2, with a tentative D call TRBD1 (6 bases). The CDR3 contains 14 residues. CDR1 and CDR2 from the germline V gene are GTSNPN and SVGIG (reference sequence). With 4 bases removed from V and 0 bases from J, the gap between germline ends came to 12 bases. The CDR3 region has the DNA TGTGCCTGGATCAGGGCAGGGGCTAACTATGGCTACACCTTC. Its translation is CAWIRAGANYGYTF.

The V and J genes are TRBV6-5 and TRBJ2-3, with 7 bases identical to TRBD2. Germline V gene sequence: CDR1 MNHEY, CDR2 SVGAGI. CDR3 length: 13 amino acids. The V segment lost 10 bases and the J segment 1 base; nucleotides outside the gene matches: 5. The CDR3 region has the DNA TGTGCCACCCAGCGGGGCGGCACAGATACGCAGTATTTT. It encodes CATQRGGTDTQYF.

This clone was seen once. This rearrangement joins TRBV28 to TRBJ2-7; D is perhaps TRBD2 (6 bases). This CDR3 is built from 12 residues. Deletions cut 7 bases from V and 6 bases from J, with 13 bases between. The germline gives CDR1 MDHEN, CDR2 SYDVKM. The CDR3 DNA reads TGTGCCAGCAATGTGGGTAGCGGCGAGCAGTACTTC. This encodes CASNVGSGEQYF.

The V and J genes are TRBV9 and TRBJ1-2; 9 bases fit TRBD1. Unmatched junction bases numbered 6, after V lost 6 bases and J lost 9 bases. The germline gives CDR1 SGDLS, CDR2 YYNGEE. There are 12 residues in the CDR3. This chain's CDR3 is CASNTGGRSYTF. The CDR3 DNA reads TGTGCCAGCAACACAGGGGGCCGGAGCTACACCTTC.

The V call is TRBV7-2, the J call TRBJ1-2; the match to TRBD1 covers 9 bases. CDR3 size: 14 residues. V shed 5 bases and J 5 bases; nucleotides not matched to a gene: 6. CDR1 and CDR2 from the germline V gene are SGHTA and FQGNSA. CDR3 residues: CASSDTGTGYGYTF. The CDR3 coding sequence is TGTGCCAGCAGCGATACCGGGACAGGGTATGGCTACACCTTC.

The chain recombines TRBV7-8 with TRBJ2-3, with D possibly being TRBD2 (5 bases). Germline V gene lookup returns CDR1 SGHVS and CDR2 FQNEAQ. This CDR3 is built from 16 residues. The V and J ends lost 3 bases and 0 bases respectively, with 13 bases between them. CDR3 sequence: CASSLTQRTSTDTQYF. In nucleotides, the CDR3 is TGTGCCAGCAGCTTGACCCAGCGGACTAGCACAGATACGCAGTATTTT.

The chain links TRBV30 to TRBJ1-2; a weak D match, TRBD1 (6 bases). CDR1 and CDR2 from the germline V gene are GTSNPN and SVGIG (reference sequence). The V end lost 0 bases, the J end lost 4 bases, and 12 bases lay between the germline ends. The CDR3 has 14 amino acids. This CDR3 is CAWSVSTGPYGYTF. CDR3 in DNA: TGTGCCTGGAGTGTATCGACAGGACCCTATGGCTACACCTTC.

As regards this clone: One junction end does not reproduce the germline sequence, and a read error may be involved. The J gene is TRBJ2-3, the V gene TRBV6-1, with D hard to call. This CDR3 contains 14 residues. Germline lookup yields CDR1 MNHNS and CDR2 SASEGT. CDR3: CASCEWATTDTQYF. The CDR3 coding sequence is TGTGCCAGCTGTGAGTGGGCCACCACAGATACGCAGTATTTT.

The chain couples TRBV27 to TRBJ1-5; D is perhaps TRBD1 (6 bases). Trimming cost V 6 bases and J 4 bases, with 13 bases left between them. The CDR3 extends over 14 amino acids. Per the germline V gene, CDR1 is MNHEY and CDR2 is SMNVEV (reference sequence). CDR3 coding DNA: TGTGCCAGCAGCCCTGACAGGCGTAATCAGCCCCAGCATTTT. Translation: CASSPDRRNQPQHF.